The rows below give T cell receptor beta chains drawn from one sample of a study of blood T cell repertoires in COVID-19. The method was immunoSEQ multiplex PCR; TCRdb's version includes in-frame clones alone and lacks a portion of them. The sample contains approximately 250,000 clones, approximately 86% of which appear only once. What was sequenced was peripheral blood. These receptors were taken from a man aged 40-49 years with active or convalescent COVID-19. Each CDR3 is given with its conserved first and last residue. Fields, in order: V gene, D gene, clone size, J gene, CDR3 protein, CDR3 DNA. D genes are given only for firm matches. Some rows have no size entry. The others give once, few or many, or a class for an expanded clone.

v_gene: TRBV28; d_gene: .; abundance: .; j_gene: TRBJ2-3; CDR3aa: CASSPSWSSDTQYF; CDR3nt: TGTGCCAGCAGTCCCAGCTGGAGCTCAGATACGCAGTATTTT
v_gene: TRBV5-1; d_gene: TRBD1; abundance: .; j_gene: TRBJ2-7; CDR3aa: CASSLTGATFYEQYF; CDR3nt: TGCGCCAGCAGCTTAACAGGGGCCACATTCTACGAGCAGTACTTC
v_gene: TRBV19; d_gene: TRBD2; abundance: .; j_gene: TRBJ2-3; CDR3aa: CASSIRAGGSSGTDTQYF; CDR3nt: TGTGCCAGTAGTATTAGGGCGGGGGGTTCCTCCGGCACAGATACGCAGTATTTT
v_gene: TRBV19; d_gene: TRBD2; abundance: .; j_gene: TRBJ2-2; CDR3aa: CASTPTSGGWDTGELFF; CDR3nt: TGTGCCAGTACCCCGACTAGCGGGGGCTGGGACACCGGGGAGCTGTTTTTT
v_gene: TRBV9; d_gene: TRBD1; abundance: .; j_gene: TRBJ2-7; CDR3aa: CASSSGQGYEQYF; CDR3nt: TGTGCCAGCAGCTCGGGACAGGGTTACGAGCAGTACTTC
v_gene: TRBV19; d_gene: .; abundance: .; j_gene: TRBJ2-2; CDR3aa: CASSTFTENTGELFF; CDR3nt: TGTGCCAGTAGTACGTTTACAGAGAACACCGGGGAGCTGTTTTTT
v_gene: TRBV6-5; d_gene: .; abundance: .; j_gene: TRBJ1-2; CDR3aa: CASSYSRQVSPYGYTF; CDR3nt: TGTGCCAGCAGTTACTCGCGACAGGTGAGCCCCTATGGCTACACCTTC
v_gene: TRBV27; d_gene: .; abundance: .; j_gene: TRBJ1-5; CDR3aa: CASSFNRELQPQHF; CDR3nt: TGTGCCAGCAGTTTCAATCGGGAGCTACAGCCCCAGCATTTT
v_gene: TRBV5-5; d_gene: .; abundance: .; j_gene: TRBJ2-1; CDR3aa: CASSLYGGSSYNEQFF; CDR3nt: TGTGCCAGCAGCTTATACGGGGGTAGCTCCTACAATGAGCAGTTCTTC
v_gene: TRBV15; d_gene: .; abundance: few; j_gene: TRBJ2-7; CDR3aa: CATSRDQTGPEQYF; CDR3nt: TGTGCCACCAGCAGGGATCAGACAGGTCCCGAGCAGTACTTC
v_gene: TRBV5-6; d_gene: TRBD2; abundance: .; j_gene: TRBJ2-1; CDR3aa: CASSTSGGADNEQFF; CDR3nt: TGTGCCAGCAGTACTAGCGGGGGGGCCGACAATGAGCAGTTCTTC
v_gene: TRBV3-1/TRBV3-2; d_gene: .; abundance: once; j_gene: TRBJ2-7; CDR3aa: CASSQDLVYEQYF; CDR3nt: TGTGCCAGCAGCCAAGATCTAGTGTACGAGCAGTACTTC
v_gene: TRBV28; d_gene: .; abundance: .; j_gene: TRBJ1-3; CDR3aa: CASSLQASAGNTIYF; CDR3nt: TGTGCCAGCAGTTTACAGGCTTCTGCGGGAAACACCATATATTTT
v_gene: TRBV29-1; d_gene: .; abundance: .; j_gene: TRBJ2-2; CDR3aa: CSVGSTGELFF; CDR3nt: TGCAGCGTTGGGAGCACCGGGGAGCTGTTTTTT
v_gene: TRBV5-4; d_gene: .; abundance: .; j_gene: TRBJ1-2; CDR3aa: CASSLEQGRGYTF; CDR3nt: TGTGCCAGCAGCTTGGAGCAGGGCCGCGGCTACACCTTC
v_gene: TRBV28; d_gene: .; abundance: once; j_gene: TRBJ1-2; CDR3aa: CASSLYEGYTF; CDR3nt: TGTGCCAGCAGTTTGTACGAGGGCTACACCTTC
v_gene: TRBV4-1; d_gene: TRBD2; abundance: .; j_gene: TRBJ2-3; CDR3aa: CASSQDRGTSGGLLDTQYF; CDR3nt: TGCGCCAGCAGCCAAGATAGGGGGACTAGCGGGGGTCTATTAGATACGCAGTATTTT
v_gene: TRBV24-1; d_gene: TRBD1; abundance: .; j_gene: TRBJ1-1; CDR3aa: CATSRTGAQDTEAFF; CDR3nt: TGTGCCACCAGTCGGACAGGGGCGCAGGACACTGAAGCTTTCTTT
v_gene: TRBV6-2/TRBV6-3; d_gene: TRBD1; abundance: .; j_gene: TRBJ1-2; CDR3aa: CASNPQGRTGGGYTF; CDR3nt: TGTGCCAGCAACCCCCAAGGTCGGACAGGGGGTGGCTACACCTTC
v_gene: TRBV6-5; d_gene: TRBD1; abundance: .; j_gene: TRBJ1-6; CDR3aa: CASRGGGTGASPLHF; CDR3nt: TGTGCCAGCAGGGGAGGGGGGACAGGGGCTTCACCCCTCCACTTT
v_gene: TRBV29-1; d_gene: TRBD1; abundance: .; j_gene: TRBJ2-7; CDR3aa: CSVVQGEYEQYF; CDR3nt: TGCAGCGTTGTCCAGGGGGAGTACGAGCAGTACTTC
v_gene: TRBV24-1; d_gene: .; abundance: .; j_gene: TRBJ1-2; CDR3aa: CATSDSQGGGYTF; CDR3nt: TGTGCCACCAGTGATTCACAGGGTGGCGGCTACACCTTC
v_gene: TRBV11-2; d_gene: TRBD1; abundance: .; j_gene: TRBJ1-2; CDR3aa: CASSSLDRGWDGYTF; CDR3nt: TGTGCCAGCAGCTCATTGGACAGGGGTTGGGATGGCTACACCTTC
v_gene: TRBV7-9; d_gene: .; abundance: .; j_gene: TRBJ1-3; CDR3aa: CASSLPSTAGSGNTIYF; CDR3nt: TGTGCCAGCAGCTTACCCTCGACGGCAGGCTCTGGAAACACCATATATTTT
v_gene: TRBV7-9; d_gene: .; abundance: few; j_gene: TRBJ1-2; CDR3aa: CASSLDPGHLNYGYTF; CDR3nt: TGTGCCAGCAGCTTAGATCCCGGACACCTCAACTATGGCTACACCTTC
v_gene: TRBV6-5; d_gene: .; abundance: .; j_gene: TRBJ2-7; CDR3aa: CASSTKTALAYEQYF; CDR3nt: TGTGCCAGCAGTACGAAGACAGCCCTGGCCTACGAGCAGTACTTC
v_gene: TRBV6-5; d_gene: .; abundance: .; j_gene: TRBJ1-1; CDR3aa: CASSSTGLTEAFF; CDR3nt: TGTGCCAGCAGCTCTACAGGGCTCACTGAAGCTTTCTTT
v_gene: TRBV7-3; d_gene: TRBD1; abundance: .; j_gene: TRBJ2-2; CDR3aa: CASSFGTGGTGELFF; CDR3nt: TGTGCCAGCAGCTTCGGGACAGGGGGCACCGGGGAGCTGTTTTTT
v_gene: TRBV5-1; d_gene: .; abundance: once; j_gene: TRBJ2-3; CDR3aa: CASSLYSSTDTQYF; CDR3nt: TGCGCCAGCAGCTTGTATTCCAGCACAGATACGCAGTATTTT
v_gene: TRBV25-1; d_gene: .; abundance: .; j_gene: TRBJ1-2; CDR3aa: CASSEFGRYYGYTF; CDR3nt: TGTGCCAGCAGTGAATTTGGCAGGTACTATGGCTACACCTTC
v_gene: TRBV5-1; d_gene: .; abundance: .; j_gene: TRBJ1-5; CDR3aa: CASSLDSNQPQHF; CDR3nt: TGCGCCAGCAGCCTCGACAGTAATCAGCCCCAGCATTTT
v_gene: TRBV5-5; d_gene: .; abundance: .; j_gene: TRBJ2-7; CDR3aa: CASSYNRVEQYF; CDR3nt: TGTGCCAGCAGCTACAACAGGGTAGAGCAGTACTTC
v_gene: TRBV19; d_gene: TRBD1; abundance: .; j_gene: TRBJ2-7; CDR3aa: CASSTDRSSHEQYF; CDR3nt: TGTGCCAGTAGTACGGACAGGTCCTCCCACGAGCAGTACTTC
v_gene: TRBV6-5; d_gene: TRBD1; abundance: .; j_gene: TRBJ2-5; CDR3aa: CASSYDRGVGQTQYF; CDR3nt: TGTGCCAGCAGTTACGACAGGGGTGTGGGGCAAACCCAGTACTTC
v_gene: TRBV6-5; d_gene: TRBD1; abundance: .; j_gene: TRBJ1-2; CDR3aa: CASSPTGPSYGYTF; CDR3nt: TGTGCCAGCAGTCCGACAGGGCCCAGCTATGGCTACACCTTC
v_gene: TRBV2; d_gene: .; abundance: .; j_gene: TRBJ2-7; CDR3aa: CASKGVLLSMEQYF; CDR3nt: TGTGCCAGCAAGGGGGTTCTCCTATCGATGGAGCAGTACTTC
v_gene: TRBV19; d_gene: TRBD1; abundance: .; j_gene: TRBJ1-4; CDR3aa: CASSTTGDFEKLFF; CDR3nt: TGTGCCAGTAGTACTACAGGGGATTTTGAAAAACTGTTTTTT
v_gene: TRBV5-1; d_gene: TRBD1; abundance: .; j_gene: TRBJ2-1; CDR3aa: CASTPDRGPYNEQFF; CDR3nt: TGCGCCAGCACCCCGGACAGGGGACCTTACAATGAGCAGTTCTTC
v_gene: TRBV5-1; d_gene: .; abundance: .; j_gene: TRBJ1-1; CDR3aa: CASSLGRAGTEAFF; CDR3nt: TGCGCCAGCAGCTTGGGACGGGCAGGGACTGAAGCTTTCTTT
v_gene: TRBV2; d_gene: TRBD2; abundance: .; j_gene: TRBJ2-5; CDR3aa: CASSELAVRQETQYF; CDR3nt: TGTGCCAGCAGTGAACTAGCGGTTAGACAAGAGACCCAGTACTTC
v_gene: TRBV27; d_gene: TRBD1; abundance: .; j_gene: TRBJ2-5; CDR3aa: CASQAGDRQTQYF; CDR3nt: TGTGCCAGCCAAGCCGGGGACAGACAGACCCAGTACTTC
v_gene: TRBV5-1; d_gene: .; abundance: .; j_gene: TRBJ2-3; CDR3aa: CASSLAFDTQYF; CDR3nt: TGCGCCAGCAGCTTGGCCTTCGATACGCAGTATTTT
v_gene: TRBV7-9; d_gene: .; abundance: once; j_gene: TRBJ1-1; CDR3aa: CASSFSTSPEAFF; CDR3nt: TGTGCCAGCAGCTTTTCGACTAGCCCTGAAGCTTTCTTT
v_gene: TRBV19; d_gene: .; abundance: .; j_gene: TRBJ1-1; CDR3aa: CASSMGQGGNTEAFF; CDR3nt: TGTGCCAGTAGTATGGGGCAGGGAGGGAACACTGAAGCTTTCTTT
v_gene: TRBV19; d_gene: TRBD1; abundance: .; j_gene: TRBJ1-1; CDR3aa: CASTPTGGWTEAFF; CDR3nt: TGTGCCAGTACCCCGACAGGGGGCTGGACTGAAGCTTTCTTT
v_gene: TRBV11-3; d_gene: .; abundance: .; j_gene: TRBJ2-5; CDR3aa: CASSPPQLRALGETQYF; CDR3nt: TGTGCCAGCAGCCCCCCTCAACTAAGAGCGTTAGGAGAGACCCAGTACTTC
v_gene: TRBV24-1; d_gene: .; abundance: once; j_gene: TRBJ2-4; CDR3aa: CATSDGRTPQNIQYF; CDR3nt: TGTGCCACCAGTGATGGGAGGACCCCCCAAAACATTCAGTACTTC
v_gene: TRBV10-3; d_gene: TRBD1; abundance: .; j_gene: TRBJ1-1; CDR3aa: CAISESNRQGLGTEAFF; CDR3nt: TGTGCCATCAGTGAGTCCAATAGACAGGGGTTAGGAACTGAAGCTTTCTTT